The T cell receptor (beta chain) described here comes from a study of control samples from healthy donors and cancer patients. Between the trimmed V and J ends, which lost 5 bases and 1 base, there was a span of 14 bases. The CDR3 sequence is 16 residues long. Germline V gene data show CDR1 as SEHNR and CDR2 as FQNEAQ (reference sequence). Produced via immunoSEQ multiplex PCR; TCRdb's table is partial and in-frame only. The table records about 120,000 clones, around 90% of them present only once. This clone was recorded once. The genes are TRBV7-9 and TRBJ2-2; the D gene is possibly TRBD1 (5 bases). This receptor was taken from a man aged 50 to 60 in good health. The specimen was blood. Here the CDR3 reads CASSPSGFLNTGELFF. For the CDR3, the DNA is TGTGCCAGCAGCCCCTCAGGGTTCTTGAACACCGGGGAGCTGTTTTTT.